This T cell receptor (beta chain) was sequenced for a study of CD8 T cells in ankylosing spondylitis. Study-level findings and limits: Disease-linked clones, CD8+, were relatively rare in peripheral blood. In the blood and synovial fluid of reactive arthritis, some motif variants had been previously reported. A TCR beta motif of seven or eight highly homologous variants appeared characteristic of ankylosing spondylitis blood.

TCRdb independently ran MiXCR on the 5' RACE reads; one entry per CDR3 protein. The sample has about 500,000 distinct CDR3 sequences; 10% to 15% are singletons. The CDR3 sequence is 13 residues long. V dropped 4 bases and J dropped 0 bases, with 7 bases sitting between them. Germline CDR1 reads SGHRS; CDR2 reads YFSETQ. This clonotype has more than one count but fewer than ten. Antigen unknown. This sequence originates from a male donor with ankylosing spondylitis. V gene TRBV5-1 combines with J gene TRBJ1-1, with TRBD1 as a possible D gene (5 bases). What was sequenced was blood, either unsorted or a sorted T cell fraction (not recorded which). In nucleotides, the CDR3 is TGCGCCAGCAGCATGGGGGTGAACACTGAAGCTTTCTTT. Translation: CASSMGVNTEAFF.